This T cell receptor beta chain was profiled in a study of T-cell memory formation after mild COVID-19. MiXCR was run by TCRdb on the 5' RACE reads, yielding one entry per CDR3 protein. The sample consists of 200,000 to 250,000 distinct CDR3 sequences, just over 9.5% of them appearing once. This clonotype has more than one count but fewer than ten. Germline CDR1 is SGHRS and CDR2 is YFSETQ. The CDR3 has 13 residues. V lost 2 bases and J 14 bases, leaving 19 bases between the germline ends. The TCR sequence derives from a man younger than 30 who had mild COVID-19 (a few samples of this study predate the infection). Cell type and time point are not known. The sample was PBMCs or a T cell subset sorted from them (not recorded which). The chain employs TRBV5-1 and TRBJ1-1, with D possibly matching TRBD1 (5 bases). CDR3 bases: TGCGCCAGCAGCTTCTTATGGGGGGACCCGGCCTTCTTT. Its translation: CASSFLWGDPAFF. The entire variable domain, with the rest obtained from reference TRBV5-1 and TRBJ1-1, is as follows: KAGVTQTPRYLIKTRGQQVTLSCSPISGHRSVSWYQQTPGQGLQFLFEYFSETQRNKGNFPGRFSGRQFSNSRSEMNVSTLELGDSALYLCASSFLWGDPAFFGQGTRLTVV.